The 17 T cell receptor beta chains presented below share a single source sample, sequenced in a study of OX40 agonist ivuxolimab in advanced cancers. Sequenced by immunoSEQ multiplex PCR; TCRdb stores in-frame clones only, minus some. This sample yields some 30,000 clones, of which around 86% are seen a single time; 25% belongs to the top ten. The material was CD4+ or CD8+ T cells sorted from blood, obtained in a trial of the OX40 agonist ivuxolimab. These receptors all stem from an adult with an advanced solid tumor such as melanoma, head and neck, liver or kidney cancer.

This clone is deemed medium-sized (0.01 to 0.1%). V and J are TRBV13 and TRBJ2-1, with 15 bases fitting TRBD2. This CDR3 spans 17 amino acids. After removal of 5 bases from V and 2 bases from J, the junction contained 4 bases not matched to a gene. The germline V gene has CDR1 PRHDT and CDR2 FYEKMQ (reference sequence). As DNA, the CDR3 is TGTGCCAGCAGCCCGGGACTAGCGGGAGGAACCTACAATGAGCAGTTCTTC. This gives the protein CASSPGLAGGTYNEQFF.

This chain connects TRBV5-5 to TRBJ2-2; 8 bases align to TRBD1. The germline gives CDR1 SGHKS, CDR2 YYEKEE (reference sequence). V dropped 5 bases and J dropped 1; count of bases not matched to a gene: 4. The CDR3 extends over 15 amino acids. CDR3 in DNA: TGTGCCAGCAGAGCCGGGACAGGGAACACCGGGGAGCTGTTTTTT. It translates to CASRAGTGNTGELFF. The full variable domain, completed using reference TRBV5-5 and TRBJ2-2, is DAGVTQSPTHLIKTRGQQVTLRCSPISGHKSVSWYQQVLGQGPQFIFQYYEKEERGRGNFPDRFSARQFPNYSSELNVNALLLGDSALYLCASRAGTGNTGELFFGEGSRLTVL.

This chain uses TRBV7-9 with TRBJ2-1, with D hard to call. Germline V gene data show CDR1 as SEHNR and CDR2 as FQNEAQ (reference sequence). V was pared by 1 base and J by 8 bases, with 0 bases between. The CDR3 spans 10 residues. CDR3 amino acids: CASSLDEQFF. As DNA, the CDR3 is TGTGCCAGCAGCTTAGATGAGCAGTTCTTC.

The gene calls are TRBV13 and TRBJ2-2; 7 bases agree with TRBD2. Losses at the gene ends were 5 bases for V and 7 bases for J; bases not matched to a gene: 10. This CDR3 has 15 amino acids. Germline CDR1 and CDR2: PRHDT and FYEKMQ (reference sequence). CDR3 nucleotides: TGTGCCAGCAGCCTCTGGGAGGGTACCGGCGGGGAGCTGTTTTTT. It is translated as CASSLWEGTGGELFF. The full variable domain, its missing parts supplied by reference TRBV13 and TRBJ2-2, is AAGVIQSPRHLIKEKRETATLKCYPIPRHDTVYWYQQGPGQDPQFLISFYEKMQSDKGSIPDRFSAQQFSDYHSELNMSSLELGDSALYFCASSLWEGTGGELFFGEGSRLTVL.

V and J are TRBV6-1 and TRBJ1-2; 9 bases map to TRBD1. This CDR3 spans 13 amino acids. V lost 6 bases to trimming and J lost 4 bases; unmatched junction nucleotides: 3. Germline V gives CDR1 MNHNS, CDR2 SASEGT. DNA for the CDR3: TGTGCCAGCAGGGGGACAGGGCCCTATGGCTACACCTTC. This encodes CASRGTGPYGYTF.

The chain employs TRBV30 and TRBJ2-5, with D unresolved. The germline gives CDR1 GTSNPN, CDR2 SVGIG (reference sequence). Between the trimmed V and J ends, which lost 1 base and 0 bases, there was a span of 6 bases. The CDR3 runs to 13 residues. The CDR3: CAWSDGYQETQYF. The CDR3 region has the DNA TGTGCCTGGAGTGACGGGTACCAAGAGACCCAGTACTTC.

There are a few counts of this clone. V gene TRBV27 combines with J gene TRBJ2-7; TRBD1 or TRBD2 may be the D gene (6 bases each). The CDR3 totals 13 residues. Trimming left V 0 bases short and J 5 bases short, with 8 bases between. CDR1 MNHEY and CDR2 SMNVEV come from the germline V gene (reference sequence). CDR3 region: CASSLSRGDEQYF. CDR3 DNA: TGTGCCAGCAGTTTATCGAGGGGGGACGAGCAGTACTTC.

V is TRBV28 and J is TRBJ2-7; maybe TRBD1 (6 bases). The ends were cut back, 4 bases at V and 7 bases at J, with 20 bases in the middle. This CDR3 is built from 15 residues. Per germline, CDR1 MDHEN and CDR2 SYDVKM. CDR3 DNA sequence: TGTGCCAGCAGTTCCCCCGGACAGTCTCTACGGGAGCAGTACTTC. Amino acid sequence: CASSSPGQSLREQYF.

This clone was recorded once. The rearrangement joins TRBV30 to TRBJ2-1; D gene ambiguous. CDR1 and CDR2 from the germline V gene are GTSNPN and SVGIG (reference sequence). The CDR3 has 12 amino acids. The V and J ends lost 1 base and 8 bases respectively, with 9 bases between them. In DNA form, the CDR3 reads TGTGCCTGGAGTGGGACCGCGGATGAGCAGTTCTTC. Translation: CAWSGTADEQFF.

This chain connects TRBV9 to TRBJ2-7, with a tentative D call TRBD2 (6 bases). CDR1 and CDR2 from the germline V gene are SGDLS and YYNGEE. The CDR3 totals 15 residues. Trimming shortened V by 4 bases and J by 5 bases, and 19 bases separated the two germline ends. DNA of the CDR3: TGTGCCAGCAGCCCAGGGATGGGTGCGGGAAACGAGCAGTACTTC. This sequence encodes CASSPGMGAGNEQYF.

The chain is built from TRBV4-1 and TRBJ1-3, with unresolved D. The CDR3 runs to 16 residues. V was shortened by 0 bases and J by 2 bases, with 11 bases between the two germline ends. Per germline, CDR1 MGHRA and CDR2 YSYEKL. DNA of the CDR3: TGCGCCAGCAGCCAAGATAATCGCATCACTGGAAACACCATATATTTT. Translated: CASSQDNRITGNTIYF.

The chain joins TRBV5-8 to TRBJ2-1; D is uncertain. The V end was cut by 0 bases, the J end by 10 bases, with 2 bases between. Germline V gives CDR1 SGHTS, CDR2 YDEGEE. The CDR3 covers 10 residues. CDR3 residues: CASSLVEQFF. The CDR3 region has the DNA TGTGCCAGCAGCTTGGTCGAGCAGTTCTTC.

This chain links TRBV4-2 with TRBJ2-7; 7 nucleotides line up with TRBD1. The V segment lost 1 base and the J segment 3 bases; nucleotides outside the gene matches: 6. The CDR3 totals 15 residues. Germline values: CDR1 LGHNA, CDR2 YNFKEQ. CDR3 nucleotide sequence: TGTGCCAGCAGCCAAGTCGCCCCAGGGGGCTACGAGCAGTACTTC. The encoded protein is CASSQVAPGGYEQYF.

The rearrangement uses TRBV5-1 and TRBJ2-3; 9 nucleotides line up with TRBD1. Germline V CDR1 and CDR2: SGHRS, YFSETQ. The J segment lost 1 base and the V segment lost 4 bases, leaving 10 bases of the junction unmatched. This CDR3 has 17 residues. The DNA of the CDR3 is TGCGCCAGCAGCCAAAAAAAAACAGGGGGCGGCACAGATACGCAGTATTTT. Translation: CASSQKKTGGGTDTQYF.

The gene calls are TRBV18 and TRBJ2-3; the D is unclear. Germline CDR1 and CDR2: KGHSH and LQKENI. The V end lost 5 bases, the J end lost 6 bases, and 18 bases lay between the germline ends. This CDR3 is built from 15 residues. The CDR3 DNA is TGTGCCAGCTCAGGTGCCAGTAACCTATGGGATACGCAGTATTTT. This sequence encodes CASSGASNLWDTQYF.

The chain recombines TRBV7-8 with TRBJ2-7; 8 bases fit TRBD1. The germline V gene encodes CDR1 SGHVS and CDR2 FQNEAQ. This CDR3 contains 15 residues. V lost 5 bases and J lost 4; bases outside the gene matches: 10. The CDR3 coding sequence is TGTGCCAGCAGCGCACACCAGGGGGCAAATTACGAGCAGTACTTC. Its protein product is CASSAHQGANYEQYF. The full variable domain, its missing parts supplied by reference TRBV7-8 and TRBJ2-7, is GAGVSQSPRYKVAKRGQDVALRCDPISGHVSLFWYQQALGQGPEFLTYFQNEAQLDKSGLPSDRFFAERPEGSVSTLKIQRTQQEDSAVYLCASSAHQGANYEQYFGPGTRLTVT.

The gene calls are TRBV28 and TRBJ2-7; the D is unclear. The germline CDR1 and CDR2 sequences are MDHEN and SYDVKM. The CDR3 runs 11 residues. V shed 5 bases and J shed 6 bases, with 8 bases lying between them. Written as DNA, the CDR3 is TGTGCCAGCAGTCTAGGGCCCGAGCAGTACTTC. It translates to CASSLGPEQYF.